The 9 T cell receptor beta chains below all came from one sample that was sequenced in a study of spatial heterogeneity in lung cancer. TCRdb re-analysed the 5' RACE reads in MiXCR, keeping a single row per CDR3 protein. The sample holds approximately 52,000 distinct CDR3 sequences; more than 6.5% are singletons and the top ten take approximately 2.6%. Noted time point: sample taken at primary tumor resection. Sequencing was performed on whole RNA extracted from tumor and nontumor lung tissue, or from frozen PBMC, and the material was left unsorted. The sample consisted of PBMCs, taken at surgery. The receptor source for this set is a female donor with early-stage non-small cell lung cancer.

This clonotype has only a few counts. The chain employs TRBV11-2 and TRBJ2-4; D is unclear. V was clipped by 3 bases and J by 0 bases, with 9 bases between them. This CDR3 region has 15 residues. Germline loops: CDR1 SGHAT, CDR2 FQNNGV. The CDR3 region has the DNA TGTGCCAGCAGCTTGGTATTGATAGCCAAAAACATTCAGTACTTC. This codes for CASSLVLIAKNIQYF.

This clonotype was observed at least ten times. The V call is TRBV15, the J call TRBJ2-1, with TRBD2 matching 7 bases. CDR1 is LNHNV, CDR2 YYDKDF, per germline (reference sequence). V lost 2 bases and J lost 8; bases outside the gene matches: 3. The CDR3 is 13 residues long. The CDR3 DNA is TGTGCCACCAGCAGACGGGGAGGGTATGAGCAGTTCTTC. Amino acid sequence: CATSRRGGYEQFF.

At least ten counts were recorded for this clonotype. V is TRBV7-9 and J is TRBJ2-2; the D is unclear. The V gene's germline CDR1 is SEHNR and CDR2 FQNEAQ (reference sequence). V lost 1 base and J lost 7, with 10 bases in between. The CDR3 extends over 14 amino acids. The CDR3 DNA reads TGTGCCAGCAGCTTAGGACTTTCGATCGGGGAGCTGTTTTTT. This translates into CASSLGLSIGELFF. The complete variable domain, with remaining parts taken from reference TRBV7-9 and TRBJ2-2, reads DTGVSQNPRHKITKRGQNVTFRCDPISEHNRLYWYRQTLGQGPEFLTYFQNEAQLEKSRLLSDRFSAERPKGSFSTLEIQRTEQGDSAMYLCASSLGLSIGELFFGEGSRLTVL.

This clonotype has ten or more counts. This chain links TRBV28 with TRBJ1-1; D gene uncertain. Germline-derived CDR1 and CDR2 are MDHEN and SYDVKM. V was cut by 5 bases and J by 4 bases, with 14 bases left in between. CDR3 length: 14 residues. CDR3 sequence (DNA): TGTGCCAGCAGTGGGGTCGGGGTTCGCACTGAAGCTTTCTTT. It is translated as CASSGVGVRTEAFF.

This clonotype occurred a few times. This sequence joins TRBV5-6 and TRBJ2-7, with D uncertain. Trimming removed 0 bases at V and 2 bases at J, with 6 bases between. There are 13 residues in the CDR3. Germline CDR1 reads SGHDT; CDR2 reads YYEEEE. The CDR3, as DNA: TGTGCCAGCAGCTTGGACCTTACCTACGAGCAGTACTTC. Its protein product is CASSLDLTYEQYF.

This clonotype was seen ten or more times. The chain employs TRBV28 and TRBJ2-5; 7 bases are shared with TRBD1. The CDR3 covers 13 residues. Trimming removed 6 bases from V and 3 bases from J; junction bases left unmatched: 4. CDR1 MDHEN and CDR2 SYDVKM come from the germline V gene. CDR3 amino acids: CASRNRGKETQYF. The CDR3 DNA reads TGTGCCAGCAGAAACAGGGGAAAAGAGACCCAGTACTTC.

There are many counts of this clonotype. The CDR3 nucleotides read TGTGCCAGCAGATACAGCTACACCGGGGAGCTGTTTTTT. This sequence encodes CASRYSYTGELFF. The chain has TRBV6-2 or TRBV6-3 and TRBJ2-2; D remains ambiguous. V lost 6 bases, J lost 3 bases, and 8 bases lay in between. The germline V gene encodes CDR1 MNHEY and CDR2 SVGEGT. The CDR3 is 13 amino acids.

This clonotype was recorded at least ten times. This chain connects TRBV4-1 to TRBJ2-7; D is unresolved. V was cut by 0 bases and J by 6 bases, with 15 bases left in between. CDR1 is MGHRA and CDR2 is YSYEKL in the germline V gene. The CDR3 is 15 amino acids. The chain's CDR3 is CASSQEAWQWGEQYF. The CDR3 DNA reads TGCGCCAGCAGCCAAGAAGCTTGGCAGTGGGGCGAGCAGTACTTC.

This clonotype was counted at least ten times. The V gene is TRBV5-4, the J gene TRBJ2-2, with 9 positions matching TRBD2. The V gene's germline CDR1 is SGHNT and CDR2 YYREEE (reference sequence). With 2 bases clipped from V and 4 bases from J, the junction kept 6 bases outside the gene matches. This CDR3 region has 16 residues. Here the CDR3 reads CASSFSRGGLTGELFF. The DNA of the CDR3 is TGTGCCAGCAGCTTCTCGCGGGGGGGCCTCACCGGGGAGCTGTTTTTT.